These 27 T cell receptor beta chains share one sample of origin, sequenced in a study of T cell responses to AZD1222 COVID-19 vaccine. Generated by immunoSEQ multiplex PCR, the TCRdb table keeps only in-frame clones and is missing some. The data show some 110,000 clones, with about 93% seen just once and around 5% held by the top ten. The sequencing here drew on peripheral blood, taken on day 0 of AZD1222 vaccination. The receptors were gathered from an adult in good health.

The genes are TRBV28 and TRBJ1-1; D may be TRBD1 (6 bases). Germline V gene data show CDR1 as MDHEN and CDR2 as SYDVKM. Trimming removed 4 bases at V and 8 bases at J, with 17 bases between. There are 14 residues in the CDR3. The chain's CDR3 is CASSSPEGQHEAFF. The CDR3 coding sequence is TGTGCCAGCAGTTCGCCCGAGGGACAACACGAAGCTTTCTTT.

The chain has TRBV5-3 and TRBJ1-5; no clear D gene. TRBV5-3 is sorted into the ORF group, with uncertain function. With 0 bases removed from V and 0 bases from J, the gap between germline ends came to 10 bases. This CDR3 comprises 16 residues. For the CDR3, the DNA is TGTGCCAGAAGCTTGGTCCGCGGGGATAGCAATCAGCCCCAGCATTTT. Protein product: CARSLVRGDSNQPQHF.

The V gene is TRBV7-6, the J gene TRBJ1-4, with D unclear. This CDR3 spans 11 amino acids. Per germline, CDR1 SGHVS and CDR2 FNYEAQ. V lost 6 bases to trimming and J lost 8 bases, with 7 bases between them. CDR3 in amino acids: CASSRGEKLFF. The CDR3 DNA is TGTGCCAGCAGTCGGGGAGAAAAACTGTTTTTT. Full variable domain (rest looked up from reference TRBV7-6 and TRBJ1-4): GAGVSQSPRYKVTKRGQDVALRCDPISGHVSLYWYRQALGQGPEFLTYFNYEAQQDKSGLPNDRFSAERPEGSISTLTIQRTEQRDSAMYRCASSRGEKLFFGSGTQLSVL.

This chain uses TRBV10-2 with TRBJ2-1; TRBD2 aligns across 9 bases. Trimming cost V 3 bases and J 6 bases; bases outside gene matches: 6. This CDR3 spans 15 amino acids. CDR1 is WSHSY, CDR2 SAAADI, per germline. CDR3 coding DNA: TGCGCCAGCAGTGATCGGCCTAGCGGGATCAATGAGCAGTTCTTC. This gives the protein CASSDRPSGINEQFF.

The V gene is TRBV20-1, the J gene TRBJ2-2; TRBD2 might be the D (6 bases). CDR3 size: 15 residues. The V end lost 3 bases, the J end lost 2 bases, and 13 bases lay between the germline ends. Germline V gives CDR1 DFQATT, CDR2 SNEGSKA (reference sequence). In DNA, the CDR3 is TGCAGTGCTAGTGGAGGGGCAGCCAACACCGGGGAGCTGTTTTTT. Translation gives CSASGGAANTGELFF.

The chain carries TRBV9 and TRBJ2-3; D unclear. The CDR3 spans 14 residues. Trimming left V 0 bases short and J 0 bases short, with 5 bases between. Germline-derived CDR1 and CDR2 are SGDLS and YYNGEE. The CDR3 sequence is CASSVEPSTDTQYF. The DNA for the CDR3 is TGTGCCAGCAGCGTAGAACCTAGCACAGATACGCAGTATTTT.

The CDR3 reads CASSLGQGQETQYF. For the CDR3, the DNA is TGCGCCAGCAGCTTGGGGCAGGGCCAAGAGACCCAGTACTTC. V is TRBV5-1 and J is TRBJ2-5, with D possibly matching TRBD1 (5 bases). Germline V gene lookup returns CDR1 SGHRS and CDR2 YFSETQ. V shed 0 bases and J shed 1 base, with 7 bases lying between them. This CDR3 has 14 residues.

The CDR3 spells CASRLTDRRNQPQHF. In DNA form, the CDR3 reads TGTGCCAGCAGGTTGACGGACAGACGCAATCAGCCCCAGCATTTT. This rearrangement joins TRBV21-1 to TRBJ1-5; TRBD1 is the table's D call, not checked against the DNA. TRBV21-1 is listed as a pseudogene. This CDR3 has 15 amino acids.

In this sample, this clone turned up once. CDR3 sequence reads: CASSYRQGREPQHF. The CDR3 DNA is TGTGCCAGCAGTTACAGACAGGGAAGGGAGCCCCAGCATTTT. The V call is TRBV6-5, the J call TRBJ1-5; 7 bases map to TRBD1. The V gene end was trimmed by 2 bases and the J gene end by 8 bases; junction bases not matched to a gene: 6. CDR3 length: 14 amino acids. Germline CDR1 is MNHEY and CDR2 is SVGAGI.

The chain combines TRBV18 with TRBJ1-3; no clear D gene. This CDR3 region has 16 residues. V lost 4 bases and J 1 base, leaving 14 bases between the germline ends. The germline gives CDR1 KGHSH, CDR2 LQKENI. DNA of the CDR3: TGTGCCAGCTCACTTTCCGGGGTAAATTCTGGAAACACCATATATTTT. This sequence encodes CASSLSGVNSGNTIYF.

This chain links TRBV12-3 or TRBV12-4 with TRBJ1-6; 8 bases match TRBD1. Trimming removed 8 bases from V and 8 bases from J; junction bases left unmatched: 5. The CDR3 is 13 residues long. The CDR3 nucleotides read TGTGCCAGCCGACAGGGGTTAGATTCACCCCTCCACTTT. Protein product: CASRQGLDSPLHF.

J is TRBJ2-7 and V is TRBV18, with 8 bases matching TRBD1. Per germline, CDR1 KGHSH and CDR2 LQKENI. This CDR3 spans 14 amino acids. The V and J ends lost 3 bases and 3 bases, in that order; junction bases with no gene match: 4. CDR3 in DNA: TGTGCCAGCTCACCGCCGGGACAGGTCTACGAGCAGTACTTC. Translating gives CASSPPGQVYEQYF.

The chain employs TRBV5-6 and TRBJ2-1; D is uncertain. Germline loops: CDR1 SGHDT, CDR2 YYEEEE. The CDR3 runs to 13 residues. V was pared by 1 base and J by 8 bases, with 10 bases between. The CDR3 reads CASSLSIWDEQFF. Written as DNA, the CDR3 is TGTGCCAGCAGCTTGTCAATTTGGGATGAGCAGTTCTTC.

This clone was detected only a few times. J is TRBJ2-1 and V is TRBV11-2, with D possibly being TRBD2 (6 bases). Trimming pared 6 bases from V and 7 bases from J, leaving 25 bases between. CDR3 size: 17 residues. Germline assignment: CDR1 SGHAT and CDR2 FQNNGV. CDR3 bases: TGTGCCAGCAGTCTATGGACGTGGCGGGGAGGAGGGAATGAGCAGTTCTTC. It translates to CASSLWTWRGGGNEQFF.

The chain uses TRBV30 and TRBJ2-3, with D possibly being TRBD1 (8 bases). This CDR3 comprises 11 residues. Germline V CDR1 and CDR2: GTSNPN, SVGIG (reference sequence). The CDR3: CATGGGDTQYF. CDR3 in DNA: TGTGCAACAGGGGGGGGAGATACGCAGTATTTT.

This clone was observed a single time. The chain uses TRBV5-4 and TRBJ2-7; TRBD1 agrees at 7 bases. Germline V lookup: CDR1 SGHNT, CDR2 YYREEE (reference sequence). The CDR3 is made up of 13 amino acids. J gave up 5 bases and V 5 bases, and 7 bases lay outside the gene matches. This CDR3 is CASSSTGVHEQYF. CDR3 DNA: TGTGCCAGCAGTTCCACAGGGGTCCACGAGCAGTACTTC.

The chain carries TRBV24-1 and TRBJ2-2; D is possibly TRBD1 or TRBD2 (5 bases each). Trimming removed 3 bases at V and 5 bases at J, with 12 bases between. This CDR3 contains 15 residues. CDR1 KGHDR and CDR2 SFDVKD come from the germline V gene. The CDR3 loop is CATSDPGAGTGELFF. CDR3 nucleotide sequence: TGTGCCACCAGTGATCCCGGGGCTGGGACCGGGGAGCTGTTTTTT.

CDR3 residues: CASSAITVGDTQYF. CDR3 nucleotide sequence: TGTGCCAGCAGTGCTATAACAGTAGGAGATACGCAGTATTTT. This rearrangement joins TRBV2 to TRBJ2-3; D gene ambiguous. V lost 4 bases to trimming and J lost 5 bases, with 13 bases between them. The CDR3 runs 14 residues. Germline V gives CDR1 SNHLY, CDR2 FYNNEI.

This chain connects TRBV5-8 to TRBJ1-2; weak D call: TRBD1 (6 bases). Trimming cost V 0 bases and J 6 bases, with 18 bases left between them. Germline V gene lookup returns CDR1 SGHTS and CDR2 YDEGEE. The length of the CDR3 is 16 residues. This CDR3 reads CASSLAVRTGKDGYTF. CDR3 coding DNA: TGTGCCAGCAGCTTGGCCGTACGCACAGGGAAGGATGGCTACACCTTC.

The J gene is TRBJ1-1, the V gene TRBV10-3; possibly TRBD1 for D (6 bases). The CDR3 runs 13 residues. V was pared by 8 bases and J by 11 bases, with 21 bases between. Germline V gene data show CDR1 as ENHRY and CDR2 as SYGVKD. CDR3 amino acids: CAISRDKIEHAFF. CDR3 coding DNA: TGTGCCATCTCTCGGGACAAAATAGAGCATGCTTTCTTT.

The J gene is TRBJ1-5, the V gene TRBV21-1. TRBV21-1 represents a pseudogene. CDR3 length: 14 amino acids. CDR3 in amino acids: CARLVRGGNQPQHF. In DNA, the CDR3 is TGTGCCAGGTTAGTGAGGGGGGGAAATCAGCCCCAGCATTTT.

The gene calls are TRBV6-5 and TRBJ1-1; 9 bases line up with TRBD1. The CDR3 loop spans 14 amino acids. Trimming took 6 bases from V and 5 from J; bases not matched to a gene: 7. Germline V gene lookup returns CDR1 MNHEY and CDR2 SVGAGI. The chain's CDR3 is CASSRATGGTEAFF. In DNA, the CDR3 is TGTGCCAGCAGCCGGGCGACAGGGGGAACTGAAGCTTTCTTT.

The genes are TRBV27 and TRBJ1-2; no definite D call. The V gene lost 1 base and the J gene lost 3 bases, with 6 bases spanning the gap. The germline V gene has CDR1 MNHEY and CDR2 SMNVEV (reference sequence). CDR3 length: 13 amino acids. The chain's CDR3 is CASSLFGDYGYTF. CDR3 DNA sequence: TGTGCCAGCAGTTTATTCGGGGACTATGGCTACACCTTC.

The chain carries TRBV27 and TRBJ1-1; perhaps TRBD1 as D (5 bases). V was trimmed by 3 bases and J by 1 base, leaving 6 bases between them. The CDR3 is 13 residues long. The germline CDR1 and CDR2 sequences are MNHEY and SMNVEV (reference sequence). CDR3 nucleotides: TGTGCCAGCAGTTTTGGGGGGAACACTGAAGCTTTCTTT. Its protein is CASSFGGNTEAFF.

V gene TRBV7-2 combines with J gene TRBJ2-7, with D unclear. Germline V gene data show CDR1 as SGHTA and CDR2 as FQGNSA. V dropped 5 bases and J dropped 3 bases, with 20 bases sitting between them. The CDR3 has 16 residues. This CDR3 reads CASSRSLGSGDYEQYF. The CDR3 DNA follows: TGTGCCAGCAGCCGCTCATTAGGTTCTGGGGACTACGAGCAGTACTTC.

The chain combines TRBV19 with TRBJ2-1; weak D call: TRBD1 (7 bases). The CDR3 is 15 amino acids. V shed 4 bases and J shed 6 bases, with 16 bases lying between them. Germline CDR1 LNHDA, CDR2 SQIVND (reference sequence). CDR3 in DNA: TGTGCCAGTAGTACCCAGGGGGGCTTTATCAATGAGCAGTTCTTC. Translated: CASSTQGGFINEQFF.

The rearrangement links TRBV7-9 to TRBJ2-5; 14 bases agree with TRBD2. Trimming removed 2 bases from V and 7 bases from J; junction bases left unmatched: 3. The CDR3 spans 15 residues. Germline CDR1 is SEHNR and CDR2 is FQNEAQ (reference sequence). The DNA for the CDR3 is TGTGCCAGCAGCTTAATGGGACTAGCGGGAGTGACCCAGTACTTC. It is translated as CASSLMGLAGVTQYF.